This is a list of T cell receptor beta chains from one sample in a study of T cells in localized non-small cell lung cancer. Assay used: immunoSEQ multiplex PCR; TCRdb lists only in-frame clones, some missing. This sample yields 75,000 to 80,000 clones, of which 70% to 90% are seen a single time; roughly 9% belongs to the top ten. Sequencing was performed on peripheral blood, taken before any cancer treatment. The receptors originated from a female donor older than 55 with stage I lung adenocarcinoma. Both conserved end residues are part of each CDR3. Fields, in order: CDR3 DNA, CDR3 protein, J gene, clone size, V gene, D gene. The D gene is left open where the match is weak. Part of the rows lack a size; the others show once, few, many or a class for expanded clones.

CDR3nt: TGTGCCAGCAGCCTTGGACAGGGGGCTGTAAAAGAAAAACTGTTTTTT
CDR3aa: CASSLGQGAVKEKLFF
j_gene: TRBJ1-4
abundance: .
v_gene: TRBV11-2
d_gene: TRBD1

CDR3nt: TGTGCCAGCAGTTACGGGACAACCCAGTACTTC
CDR3aa: CASSYGTTQYF
j_gene: TRBJ2-7
abundance: .
v_gene: TRBV6-5
d_gene: .

CDR3nt: TGTGCCAGCAGTGCACCCGGTGGGAATTCACCCCTCCACTTT
CDR3aa: CASSAPGGNSPLHF
j_gene: TRBJ1-6
abundance: once
v_gene: TRBV6-6
d_gene: .

CDR3nt: TGTGCCAGCAGCCGTCGGGACTTTGCGTCAGATACGCAGTATTTT
CDR3aa: CASSRRDFASDTQYF
j_gene: TRBJ2-3
abundance: .
v_gene: TRBV7-2
d_gene: .

CDR3nt: TGTGACCCGGGGTTCAACTATGGCTACACCTTC
CDR3aa: CDPGFNYGYTF
j_gene: TRBJ1-2
abundance: .
v_gene: TRBV9
d_gene: .

CDR3nt: TGTGCCAGCAGCTTAGCCACAGGGGCCGGGGAGCTGTTTTTT
CDR3aa: CASSLATGAGELFF
j_gene: TRBJ2-2
abundance: .
v_gene: TRBV7-9
d_gene: TRBD1

CDR3nt: TGTGCCAGCAGCCGGGACAGGGGCTCCTATAATTCACCCCTCCACTTT
CDR3aa: CASSRDRGSYNSPLHF
j_gene: TRBJ1-6
abundance: once
v_gene: TRBV9
d_gene: TRBD1

CDR3nt: TGCGCCAGCAGCTCCCACACAGTACTGTACAATGAGCAGTTCTTC
CDR3aa: CASSSHTVLYNEQFF
j_gene: TRBJ2-1
abundance: .
v_gene: TRBV5-1
d_gene: .

CDR3nt: TGTGCCAGCAGCTACCGACAGGGAGGCACAGATGGCTACACCTTC
CDR3aa: CASSYRQGGTDGYTF
j_gene: TRBJ1-2
abundance: .
v_gene: TRBV4-2
d_gene: TRBD1

CDR3nt: TGTGCCATCAGTGAGGGGTTACATAGCAATCAGCCCCAGCATTTT
CDR3aa: CAISEGLHSNQPQHF
j_gene: TRBJ1-5
abundance: many
v_gene: TRBV10-3
d_gene: .

CDR3nt: TGTGCCAGTAGTACTATAGCGGGGGGGAAGTTCACAGATACGCAGTATTTT
CDR3aa: CASSTIAGGKFTDTQYF
j_gene: TRBJ2-3
abundance: .
v_gene: TRBV19
d_gene: TRBD2

CDR3nt: TGTGCCAGCAGTGTTGGAGTCAAGGAGCAGTTCTTC
CDR3aa: CASSVGVKEQFF
j_gene: TRBJ2-1
abundance: .
v_gene: TRBV25-1
d_gene: .

CDR3nt: TGTGCCAGCAGCTTGGGGACTCCGAATGAGCAGTTCTTC
CDR3aa: CASSLGTPNEQFF
j_gene: TRBJ2-1
abundance: .
v_gene: TRBV5-6
d_gene: .

CDR3nt: TGCGCCAGCAGCTCTACGGGGGCAGGTACTAATGAAAAACTGTTTTTT
CDR3aa: CASSSTGAGTNEKLFF
j_gene: TRBJ1-4
abundance: .
v_gene: TRBV5-1
d_gene: .

CDR3nt: TGTGCCAGCAGCATGGATCGACGGGCGAACTATGGCTACACCTTC
CDR3aa: CASSMDRRANYGYTF
j_gene: TRBJ1-2
abundance: many
v_gene: TRBV7-8
d_gene: .

CDR3nt: TGTGCCAGCAGCCTCGTGAGAACAAACGCTGAAGCTTTCTTT
CDR3aa: CASSLVRTNAEAFF
j_gene: TRBJ1-1
abundance: .
v_gene: TRBV6-5
d_gene: .

CDR3nt: TGTGCCACCCGCCTGGGGGATGAGCAGTTCTTC
CDR3aa: CATRLGDEQFF
j_gene: TRBJ2-1
abundance: .
v_gene: TRBV15
d_gene: .

CDR3nt: TGTGCCAGTAGTTCGTCTAGCGGGAGCCGGGCGCAGGAGCAGTACTTC
CDR3aa: CASSSSSGSRAQEQYF
j_gene: TRBJ2-7
abundance: .
v_gene: TRBV19
d_gene: TRBD2

CDR3nt: TGTGCCTGGAGTGGGCCGTTGGAGCCCAAACAAGAGACCCAGTACTTC
CDR3aa: CAWSGPLEPKQETQYF
j_gene: TRBJ2-5
abundance: .
v_gene: TRBV30
d_gene: .

CDR3nt: TGTGCCAGCAGCTTGGGAACGGCGGTCACTGAAGCTTTCTTT
CDR3aa: CASSLGTAVTEAFF
j_gene: TRBJ1-1
abundance: .
v_gene: TRBV5-6
d_gene: .

CDR3nt: TGTGCCAGCAGCCCCCCATTCTCCTACAATGAGCAGTTCTTC
CDR3aa: CASSPPFSYNEQFF
j_gene: TRBJ2-1
abundance: .
v_gene: TRBV6-5
d_gene: .

CDR3nt: TGTGCCAGCAGCTTAGGACTAGCGGGGGCCTACGAGCAGTACTTC
CDR3aa: CASSLGLAGAYEQYF
j_gene: TRBJ2-7
abundance: .
v_gene: TRBV7-2
d_gene: TRBD2

CDR3nt: TGTGCCAGTAAAGTTAGGGGTCCTAATGAAAAACTGTTTTTT
CDR3aa: CASKVRGPNEKLFF
j_gene: TRBJ1-4
abundance: .
v_gene: TRBV19
d_gene: .

CDR3nt: TGTGCCTGGAGTGCCGGTTGGGGCAGATCTAACACTGAAGCTTTCTTT
CDR3aa: CAWSAGWGRSNTEAFF
j_gene: TRBJ1-1
abundance: .
v_gene: TRBV30
d_gene: .

CDR3nt: TGTGCCAGCAGCTTAGATGGGGGCGGGATGAACACTGAAGCTTTCTTT
CDR3aa: CASSLDGGGMNTEAFF
j_gene: TRBJ1-1
abundance: .
v_gene: TRBV7-9
d_gene: .

CDR3nt: TGTGCCATCAGTGAGGGGCCGGGCAGGGGCCATGACAATGAGCAGTTCTTC
CDR3aa: CAISEGPGRGHDNEQFF
j_gene: TRBJ2-1
abundance: .
v_gene: TRBV10-3
d_gene: .

CDR3nt: TGTGCCAGCAGCTTCATTAGCGGGAGGTCCTACGAGCAGTACTTC
CDR3aa: CASSFISGRSYEQYF
j_gene: TRBJ2-7
abundance: .
v_gene: TRBV5-8
d_gene: TRBD2

CDR3nt: TGTGCCAGCAAGCCGGGCTCCACCTACAATGAGCAGTTCTTC
CDR3aa: CASKPGSTYNEQFF
j_gene: TRBJ2-1
abundance: .
v_gene: TRBV6-6
d_gene: .

CDR3nt: TGTGCCAGCAGTCGAAAACCCAGGGACCATGAGCAGTTCTTC
CDR3aa: CASSRKPRDHEQFF
j_gene: TRBJ2-1
abundance: .
v_gene: TRBV27
d_gene: .

CDR3nt: TGTGCCAGCAGCCCACACCGAGTAGGGGGGCAGAGCAATCAGCCCCAGCATTTT
CDR3aa: CASSPHRVGGQSNQPQHF
j_gene: TRBJ1-5
abundance: .
v_gene: TRBV7-8
d_gene: .

CDR3nt: TGTGCCAGCAGTTTCTGGGGGGTCGGCTACACCTTC
CDR3aa: CASSFWGVGYTF
j_gene: TRBJ1-2
abundance: .
v_gene: TRBV28
d_gene: .

CDR3nt: TGTGCCAGCAGCCCGCCTCAGTGGACCGGGGAGCTGTTTTTT
CDR3aa: CASSPPQWTGELFF
j_gene: TRBJ2-2
abundance: once
v_gene: TRBV7-7
d_gene: .

CDR3nt: TGTGCCAGCAGCGTGTCAGGGTCAGGGGACACTGAAGCTTTCTTT
CDR3aa: CASSVSGSGDTEAFF
j_gene: TRBJ1-1
abundance: .
v_gene: TRBV7-2
d_gene: .

CDR3nt: TGTGCCAGCACCCACCCCAGGGTGGCCGACACTGAAGCTTTCTTT
CDR3aa: CASTHPRVADTEAFF
j_gene: TRBJ1-1
abundance: .
v_gene: TRBV7-3
d_gene: .

CDR3nt: TGTGCCAGCACCCCGGACAGGCGGAATCAGCCCCAGCATTTT
CDR3aa: CASTPDRRNQPQHF
j_gene: TRBJ1-5
abundance: .
v_gene: TRBV6-6
d_gene: TRBD1

CDR3nt: TGTGCCAGCAGCTTATCCCGACTAGCGGGAGGGCCGAGTGAGCAGTTCTTC
CDR3aa: CASSLSRLAGGPSEQFF
j_gene: TRBJ2-1
abundance: .
v_gene: TRBV7-9
d_gene: TRBD2